One and the same sample provided the 6 T cell receptor beta chains below, sequenced in a study of human T cells and chemical hapten exposure. MiXCR, run by TCRdb on the RACE reads, gives a single entry per CDR3 protein. The sample holds 150,000 to 200,000 distinct CDR3 sequences, about a fifth seen once. Time point reported: patch test 1, 2 weeks after DPC sensitization. Described treatment: therapeutic diphenylcyclopropenone sensitization with weekly scalp DPC. The sequences come from whole blood, collected in connection with sensitization to the hapten diphenylcyclopropenone (DPC). Receptor source: a woman between 45 and 65 years old with alopecia areata. Some clones in this sample may be carry-over from other donors' samples.

The chain couples TRBV20-1 to TRBJ1-1; 9 positions agree with TRBD1. The CDR3 totals 12 residues. Per germline, CDR1 DFQATT and CDR2 SNEGSKA (reference sequence). The V and J ends lost 3 bases and 4 bases, in that order; junction bases with no gene match: 0. The CDR3 sequence: CSARTGGTEAFF. The CDR3 region has the DNA TGCAGTGCTAGGACAGGGGGCACTGAAGCTTTCTTT.

This chain connects TRBV3-1 to TRBJ1-1; D unclear. This CDR3 region has 13 residues. The V and J ends lost 4 bases and 8 bases respectively, with 14 bases between them. Germline CDR1 is LGHDT and CDR2 is YNNKEL (reference sequence). The CDR3 DNA reads TGTGCCAGCAGCCCTCGTCTGGAGGCGGAAGCTTTCTTT. This gives the protein CASSPRLEAEAFF.

The chain links TRBV7-2 to TRBJ2-2; the D gene could be TRBD1 or TRBD2 (5 bases each). From germline, CDR1 is SGHTA and CDR2 FQGNSA. The CDR3 covers 17 residues. The V gene lost 2 bases and the J gene lost 5 bases, with 18 bases spanning the gap. CDR3 DNA sequence: TGTGCCAGCAGCTTAAATCCTGGGACCCTCGCAACCGGGGAGCTGTTTTTT. This sequence encodes CASSLNPGTLATGELFF.

The V and J genes are TRBV7-9 and TRBJ2-3, with D tentatively TRBD2 (6 bases). Germline V CDR1 and CDR2: SEHNR, FQNEAQ (reference sequence). The CDR3 sequence is 16 residues long. V dropped 5 bases and J dropped 0 bases, with 15 bases sitting between them. CDR3 sequence: CASSRVRGSSTDTQYF. CDR3 coding DNA: TGTGCCAGCAGCAGAGTGCGGGGCTCTAGCACAGATACGCAGTATTTT.

This chain links TRBV9 with TRBJ2-5; D possibly matches TRBD1 or TRBD2 (5 bases each). This CDR3 has 16 residues. CDR1 SGDLS and CDR2 YYNGEE come from the germline V gene. Between the trimmed V and J ends, which lost 4 bases and 5 bases, there was a span of 21 bases. The CDR3 DNA reads as TGTGCCAGCAGCCGAGGGTTACAGGTCGAGCCGGAGACCCAGTACTTC. Amino acids: CASSRGLQVEPETQYF. Full variable domain (rest looked up from reference TRBV9 and TRBJ2-5): DSGVTQTPKHLITATGQRVTLRCSPRSGDLSVYWYQQSLDQGLQFLIQYYNGEERAKGNILERFSAQQFPDLHSELNLSSLELGDSALYFCASSRGLQVEPETQYFGPGTRLLVL.

This clonotype was seen a few times. The J gene is TRBJ1-1, the V gene TRBV2; 9 bases map to TRBD1. The CDR3 has 16 residues. After removal of 0 bases from V and 6 bases from J, the junction contained 8 bases not matched to a gene. Germline-derived CDR1 and CDR2 are SNHLY and FYNNEI. Written as DNA, the CDR3 is TGTGCCAGCAGTGAAGCGACGAACAGGGGGCTGGCTGAAGCTTTCTTT. Protein product: CASSEATNRGLAEAFF.